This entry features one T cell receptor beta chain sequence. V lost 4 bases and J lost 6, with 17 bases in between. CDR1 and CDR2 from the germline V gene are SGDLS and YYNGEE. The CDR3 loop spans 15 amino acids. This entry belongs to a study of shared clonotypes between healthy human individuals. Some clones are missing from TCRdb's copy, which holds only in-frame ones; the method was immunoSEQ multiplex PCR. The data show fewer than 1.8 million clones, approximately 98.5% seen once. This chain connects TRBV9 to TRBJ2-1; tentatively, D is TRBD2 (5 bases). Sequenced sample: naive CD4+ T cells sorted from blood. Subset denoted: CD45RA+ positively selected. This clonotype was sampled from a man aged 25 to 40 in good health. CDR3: CASSLWAGGRNEQFF. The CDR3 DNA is TGTGCCAGCAGCTTATGGGCAGGAGGCCGCAATGAGCAGTTCTTC.